These 2 T cell receptor beta chains came from one sample sequenced in a study of STAT5B mutations in CD4+ large granular lymphocyte leukemia. Libraries were prepared by immunoSEQ multiplex PCR; TCRdb keeps only in-frame clonotypes and omits some of them. The repertoire consists of 25,000 to 40,000 clones, with around 76% occurring once and the leading ten covering approximately 0.29%. The sequenced material came from CD4+ T cells from blood buffy coats. The receptors shown here come from a human donor in good health.

This clone was seen a few times. This rearrangement joins TRBV27 to TRBJ2-2; D unclear. The CDR3 totals 13 residues. Trimming took 2 bases from V and 3 from J, leaving 4 bases between them. Germline-derived CDR1 and CDR2 are MNHEY and SMNVEV (reference sequence). CDR3 in amino acids: CASSLLYTGELFF. The DNA for the CDR3 is TGTGCCAGCAGTTTACTGTACACCGGGGAGCTGTTTTTT.

The V and J genes are TRBV7-2 and TRBJ2-5, with D hard to call. The CDR3 is 16 residues long. V shed 0 bases and J shed 4 bases, with 15 bases lying between them. Germline V gives CDR1 SGHTA, CDR2 FQGNSA. CDR3 residues: CASSLARGGDGETQYF. CDR3 DNA sequence: TGTGCCAGCAGCTTAGCTCGCGGTGGTGACGGAGAGACCCAGTACTTC. Full variable domain (rest looked up from reference TRBV7-2 and TRBJ2-5): GAGVSQSPSNKVTEKGKDVELRCDPISGHTALYWYRQSLGQGLEFLIYFQGNSAPDKSGLPSDRFSAERTGGSVSTLTIQRTQQEDSAVYLCASSLARGGDGETQYFGPGTRLLVL.